A single sample gave rise to the 7 T cell receptor beta chains below, sequenced in a study of T-cell memory formation after mild COVID-19. A single record per CDR3 protein comes from TCRdb applying MiXCR to the 5' RACE reads. The data show some 110,000 distinct CDR3 sequences, with approximately 17% seen just once and around 28% held by the top ten. Sequencing was done on a sample of PBMCs or a T cell subset sorted from them (not recorded which). Every receptor here comes from an adult woman who had mild COVID-19 (a few samples of this study predate the infection). Cell type and time point are not known.

CDR3 DNA sequence: TGTGCCATCAGTGAGGGGGGACTAGCGGGACTCGCAGATACGCAGTATTTT. It translates to CAISEGGLAGLADTQYF. The V gene is TRBV10-3, the J gene TRBJ2-3; 13 nucleotides match TRBD2. Germline V gene data show CDR1 as ENHRY and CDR2 as SYGVKD. The CDR3 consists of 17 residues. V shed 2 bases, J shed 4 bases, and the junction held 6 bases outside the gene matches.

This clonotype was seen a handful of times. This chain uses TRBV19 with TRBJ2-1, with D perhaps being TRBD1 or TRBD2 (5 bases each). The V gene's germline CDR1 is LNHDA and CDR2 SQIVND (reference sequence). The CDR3 has 17 amino acids. Between the trimmed V and J ends, which lost 6 bases and 1 base, there was a span of 19 bases. The CDR3 is CASSEGLARWSYNEQFF. CDR3 nucleotide sequence: TGTGCCAGTAGCGAGGGGTTGGCCAGGTGGTCCTACAATGAGCAGTTCTTC.

This clonotype was seen only a few times. The V gene is TRBV9, the J gene TRBJ2-7; TRBD1 is a possible D gene (6 bases). The CDR3 extends over 14 amino acids. Between the trimmed V and J ends, which lost 3 bases and 2 bases, there was a span of 12 bases. Germline loops: CDR1 SGDLS, CDR2 YYNGEE. The CDR3 loop reads CASSGYRDTYEQYF. The CDR3 DNA reads TGTGCCAGCAGCGGGTACCGGGACACCTACGAGCAGTACTTC.

The genes are TRBV11-3 and TRBJ2-1; 7 bases align to TRBD2. V shed 4 bases and J 2 bases; nucleotides not matched to a gene: 2. The CDR3 is 14 residues long. The germline V gene has CDR1 SGHNT and CDR2 YENEEA. CDR3: CASSSTSPYNEQFF. The CDR3 DNA reads TGTGCCAGCAGCTCGACTAGCCCCTACAATGAGCAGTTCTTC.

This clonotype was seen a few times. The rearrangement joins TRBV24-1 to TRBJ1-2, with 7 bases lining up with TRBD1. V gave up 3 bases and J gave up 6 bases; unmatched junction bases: 9. The V gene's germline CDR1 is KGHDR and CDR2 SFDVKD. The CDR3 is 15 amino acids. The CDR3 is CATSDLTGTANGYTF. The CDR3 DNA sequence: TGTGCCACCAGTGATCTGACAGGGACAGCGAATGGCTACACCTTC.

CDR3 sequence: CSVMSAGGFYEQYF. CDR3 nucleotide sequence: TGCAGCGTTATGTCGGCAGGGGGATTCTACGAGCAGTACTTC. This chain links TRBV29-1 with TRBJ2-7, with TRBD1 matching over 7 bases. J was trimmed by 3 bases and V by 5 bases; bases with no gene match: 10. The CDR3 consists of 14 residues. Germline V gene lookup returns CDR1 SQVTM and CDR2 ANQGSEA.

With regard to this clonotype: The germline gene is not matched at one end of the junction; a read error may be the cause. The rearrangement links TRBV2 to TRBJ2-1; D is uncertain. The CDR3 has 15 residues. The germline V gene has CDR1 SNHLY and CDR2 FYNNEI. The CDR3 loop is CASREGVSSYNEQFF. CDR3 in DNA: TGTGCCAGCAGGGAAGGTGTCAGCTCCTACAATGAGCAGTTCTTC.